What follows are 26 T cell receptor beta chains derived from one specimen sequenced in a study of technical replicates of blood from several donors. Produced via immunoSEQ multiplex PCR; TCRdb's table is partial and in-frame only. The sample records approximately 73,000 clones, 95% to 98% being singletons. The specimen was T cells isolated from PBMCs. The receptors here all came from a human donor in good health.

The chain is built from TRBV9 and TRBJ1-4, with 7 nucleotides matching TRBD1. Trimming removed 0 bases from V and 4 bases from J; junction bases left unmatched: 6. Germline CDR1 SGDLS, CDR2 YYNGEE. The CDR3 extends over 16 amino acids. DNA of the CDR3: TGTGCCAGCAGCGTAGCCTCCGGGACAGTTAATGAAAAACTGTTTTTT. It translates to CASSVASGTVNEKLFF.

J is TRBJ1-4 and V is TRBV2; unclear D gene. Germline loops: CDR1 SNHLY, CDR2 FYNNEI. This CDR3 is 13 amino acids long. The germline V and J ends were trimmed by 7 bases and 5 bases, with 11 bases remaining between them. The CDR3 loop is CASMTDPNEKLFF. The CDR3 DNA follows: TGTGCCAGCATGACTGACCCAAATGAAAAACTGTTTTTT.

The CDR3 sequence: CASSPSGGGGQPQHF. The CDR3, as DNA: TGCGCCAGCAGCCCCTCTGGGGGGGGAGGTCAGCCCCAGCATTTT. The chain employs TRBV5-1 and TRBJ1-5, with a tentative D call TRBD1 (5 bases). V dropped 4 bases and J dropped 6 bases, with 17 bases sitting between them. The CDR3 is 15 residues long. Germline lookup yields CDR1 SGHRS and CDR2 YFSETQ.

The CDR3 region has the DNA TGCGCCAGCAGCTTCGGGAGGGGTACCGAGACCCAGTACTTC. This gives the protein CASSFGRGTETQYF. The chain couples TRBV5-1 to TRBJ2-5, with 8 bases lining up with TRBD2. Germline CDR1 SGHRS, CDR2 YFSETQ. V dropped 2 bases and J dropped 5; count of bases not matched to a gene: 5. The CDR3 length is 14 residues.

About this clone itself: Sequence at one end of the junction differs from germline and may be a read error. The rearrangement uses TRBV7-9 and TRBJ1-4; D is possibly TRBD1 (5 bases). This CDR3 has 17 amino acids. CDR1 is SEHNR, CDR2 FQNEAQ, per germline (reference sequence). The CDR3 sequence: CASSLAGGTRPKEKLFF. The CDR3 DNA reads TGTGCCAGCAGCTTAGCGGGGGGGACGCGGCCTAAGGAAAAACTGTTTTTT.

The J gene is TRBJ1-4, the V gene TRBV7-8; TRBD1 is a possible D gene (5 bases). Germline lookup yields CDR1 SGHVS and CDR2 FQNEAQ. Trimming cost V 8 bases and J 13 bases, with 23 bases left between them. CDR3 length: 14 amino acids. DNA for the CDR3: TGTGCCAGCTCTAACTCTCGCATTCCCGGGGGACTGTTTTTT. This encodes CASSNSRIPGGLFF.

The gene calls are TRBV6-5 and TRBJ2-1, with TRBD2 identical over 8 bases. The ends lost 5 bases at V and 7 bases at J; junction bases unmatched: 10. This CDR3 has 15 amino acids. CDR1 is MNHEY and CDR2 is SVGAGI in the germline V gene. The CDR3 bases are TGTGCCAGCAGTCTGAGCGGAGCGGGGGATAATGAGCAGTTCTTC. Translated, it gives CASSLSGAGDNEQFF.

This chain joins TRBV5-1 and TRBJ2-7, with 10 bases aligning to TRBD2. J gave up 3 bases and V 5 bases, and 5 bases lay outside the gene matches. The germline V gene has CDR1 SGHRS and CDR2 YFSETQ. The CDR3 covers 14 residues. CDR3 in amino acids: CASSSSGGVYEQYF. CDR3 nucleotide sequence: TGCGCCAGCAGTTCAAGCGGGGGGGTCTACGAGCAGTACTTC.

The V gene is TRBV5-5, the J gene TRBJ2-7; TRBD1 aligns across 9 bases. The CDR3 has 16 residues. The ends lost 2 bases at V and 6 bases at J; junction bases unmatched: 12. CDR1 SGHKS and CDR2 YYEKEE come from the germline V gene (reference sequence). CDR3 residues: CASSFNGQGWGSEQYF. In DNA form, the CDR3 reads TGTGCCAGCAGCTTTAACGGACAGGGGTGGGGCTCCGAGCAGTACTTC.

CDR3: CAWSVLNEQFF. The CDR3 DNA reads as TGTGCCTGGAGTGTACTTAATGAGCAGTTCTTC. The chain has TRBV30 and TRBJ2-1; D is ambiguous. Germline V gene lookup returns CDR1 GTSNPN and CDR2 SVGIG (reference sequence). Trimming took 0 bases from V and 7 from J, leaving 4 bases between them. CDR3 length equals 11 residues.

As concerns this clone: Other DNA sequences in the same sample also yield this CDR3. The chain joins TRBV19 to TRBJ2-7; possibly TRBD1 for D (6 bases). Trimming shortened V by 3 bases and J by 4 bases, and 7 bases separated the two germline ends. Germline V gene lookup returns CDR1 LNHDA and CDR2 SQIVND (reference sequence). The CDR3 consists of 12 residues. CDR3 region: CASSIRGYEQYF. The CDR3 DNA reads TGTGCCAGTAGTATCAGGGGATACGAGCAGTACTTC.

This chain connects TRBV4-2 to TRBJ1-1; TRBD1 aligns across 7 bases. J gave up 4 bases and V 6 bases, and 11 bases lay outside the gene matches. The CDR3 consists of 15 residues. CDR1 LGHNA and CDR2 YNFKEQ come from the germline V gene. The CDR3 here is CASSGYGTEGTEAFF. Here the CDR3 DNA reads TGTGCCAGCAGTGGGTATGGGACAGAAGGCACTGAAGCTTTCTTT.

The chain carries TRBV6-1 and TRBJ1-1; the D gene is possibly TRBD1 (6 bases). The CDR3 totals 15 residues. Trimming stripped 4 bases from V and 0 bases from J, with 12 bases between. Germline CDR1 is MNHNS and CDR2 is SASEGT. The CDR3 loop is CASSVYRAMNTEAFF. As DNA, the CDR3 is TGTGCCAGCAGTGTCTACAGGGCAATGAACACTGAAGCTTTCTTT.

Concerning this clone: The sample has other DNA sequences that encode this CDR3 too. This chain links TRBV7-9 with TRBJ2-7; D is unclear. CDR3 length equals 12 residues. The V end lost 3 bases, the J end lost 2 bases, and 5 bases lay between the germline ends. Per the germline V gene, CDR1 is SEHNR and CDR2 is FQNEAQ (reference sequence). CDR3 protein: CASSFGPYEQYF. CDR3 DNA: TGTGCCAGCAGCTTCGGTCCCTACGAGCAGTACTTC.

The chain recombines TRBV29-1 with TRBJ2-2; 7 bases agree with TRBD1. The V gene end was trimmed by 7 bases and the J gene end by 0 bases; junction bases not matched to a gene: 5. The CDR3 contains 14 residues. Germline V gives CDR1 SQVTM, CDR2 ANQGSEA. CDR3 DNA: TGCAGCGGAACCGGGACAGCGAACACCGGGGAGCTGTTTTTT. Its translation is CSGTGTANTGELFF.

CDR3 DNA: TGCAGCGCAGCACCCGGGAGTTTGGGAACGCAGTATTTT. It encodes CSAAPGSLGTQYF. The gene calls are TRBV29-1 and TRBJ2-3, with TRBD2 as a possible D gene (6 bases). Germline V gives CDR1 SQVTM, CDR2 ANQGSEA. V was shortened by 7 bases and J by 9 bases, with 20 bases between the two germline ends. The CDR3 length is 13 residues.

This chain joins TRBV10-3 and TRBJ1-5; D gene unclear. This CDR3 is 13 amino acids long. From germline, CDR1 is ENHRY and CDR2 SYGVKD. V was trimmed by 3 bases and J by 5 bases, leaving 8 bases between them. CDR3: CAISERRDQPQHF. The CDR3 DNA sequence: TGTGCCATCAGTGAACGAAGAGATCAGCCCCAGCATTTT.

The genes are TRBV28 and TRBJ1-2; 9 nucleotides agree with TRBD1. V lost 6 bases to trimming and J lost 5 bases; unmatched junction nucleotides: 7. CDR1 is MDHEN, CDR2 SYDVKM, per germline. This CDR3 has 14 amino acids. CDR3 DNA sequence: TGTGCCAGCAGGACGTACGGGACAGGGTATGGCTACACCTTC. It encodes CASRTYGTGYGYTF.

This clone was counted a single time. The chain has TRBV6-6 and TRBJ2-3; 14 bases agree with TRBD2. V lost 6 bases and J lost 5; bases outside the gene matches: 7. This CDR3 has 16 residues. Germline V gives CDR1 MNHNY, CDR2 SVGAGI (reference sequence). The CDR3 DNA is TGTGCCAGCAGGGCCACCGGACTAGCGGGAGGAGATACGCAGTATTTT. Translated: CASRATGLAGGDTQYF.

This chain links TRBV15 with TRBJ1-1, with TRBD1 identical over 7 bases. Germline CDR1 reads LNHNV; CDR2 reads YYDKDF (reference sequence). The CDR3 sequence is 14 residues long. V shed 8 bases and J 1 base; nucleotides not matched to a gene: 7. CDR3: CATEPGQENTEAFF. CDR3 bases: TGTGCCACCGAACCCGGACAGGAGAACACTGAAGCTTTCTTT.

The chain carries TRBV7-8 and TRBJ2-7; D unresolved. Germline V lookup: CDR1 SGHVS, CDR2 FQNEAQ. The CDR3 is 12 amino acids. V lost 1 base to trimming and J lost 8 bases, with 9 bases between them. CDR3 in amino acids: CASSLGALQQYF. DNA of the CDR3: TGTGCCAGCAGCTTAGGAGCCTTACAGCAGTACTTC.

CDR3 DNA sequence: TGTGCCAGTAGTATAGGGGACAGGGGGCCGTATGGCTACACCTTC. Amino acids: CASSIGDRGPYGYTF. The rearrangement uses TRBV19 and TRBJ1-2; 12 bases fit TRBD1. This CDR3 region has 15 residues. The germline V gene encodes CDR1 LNHDA and CDR2 SQIVND (reference sequence). Trimming cost V 1 base and J 5 bases; bases outside gene matches: 2. The entire variable domain, with the rest obtained from reference TRBV19 and TRBJ1-2, is as follows: DGGITQSPKYLFRKEGQNVTLSCEQNLNHDAMYWYRQDPGQGLRLIYYSQIVNDFQKGDIAEGYSVSREKKESFPLTVTSAQKNPTAFYLCASSIGDRGPYGYTFGSGTRLTVV.

The chain carries TRBV6-5 and TRBJ1-1; D is perhaps TRBD1 (6 bases). Per germline, CDR1 MNHEY and CDR2 SVGAGI. The CDR3 runs 12 residues. V was shortened by 2 bases and J by 8 bases, with 9 bases between the two germline ends. CDR3 residues: CASSYAGTEAFF. The CDR3 DNA sequence: TGTGCCAGCAGTTACGCCGGGACAGAAGCTTTCTTT.

The rearrangement links TRBV30 to TRBJ1-1, with TRBD1 as a possible D gene (6 bases). CDR1 GTSNPN and CDR2 SVGIG come from the germline V gene (reference sequence). V was cut by 0 bases and J by 11 bases, with 13 bases left in between. CDR3 length: 12 residues. CDR3 loop: CAWSVPGGPAFF. In DNA form, the CDR3 reads TGTGCCTGGAGTGTACCGGGGGGGCCGGCTTTCTTT.

The CDR3 protein is CATSRANEITDTQYF. The CDR3 bases are TGTGCCACCAGCAGAGCAAACGAGATCACAGATACGCAGTATTTT. The V gene is TRBV15, the J gene TRBJ2-3; D remains ambiguous. CDR1 LNHNV and CDR2 YYDKDF come from the germline V gene (reference sequence). This CDR3 is built from 15 residues. The V and J ends lost 1 base and 2 bases respectively, with 10 bases between them.

This clone appeared once. The gene calls are TRBV9 and TRBJ2-7; 7 bases line up with TRBD1. V lost 3 bases to trimming and J lost 2 bases; unmatched junction nucleotides: 2. CDR1 SGDLS and CDR2 YYNGEE come from the germline V gene. This CDR3 is 13 amino acids long. CDR3 amino acids: CASSAQGAYEQYF. The CDR3, as DNA: TGTGCCAGCAGCGCCCAGGGGGCCTACGAGCAGTACTTC.